The 30 T cell receptor beta chains in this list originate from one sample, sequenced in a study of CD8 T cells in ankylosing spondylitis. TCRdb re-called the 5' RACE reads with MiXCR, one entry per CDR3 protein. Among about 42,000 distinct CDR3 sequences listed, 4% were seen once. Sample: blood, either unsorted or a sorted T cell fraction (not recorded which). The receptors come from a female donor with ankylosing spondylitis or in good health (not recorded which).

This clonotype is medium-sized in the sample. This rearrangement joins TRBV9 to TRBJ1-1; D not resolved. V lost 3 bases to trimming and J lost 1 base, with 4 bases between them. CDR3 length: 12 amino acids. Germline assignment: CDR1 SGDLS and CDR2 YYNGEE. The chain's CDR3 is CASSAGNTEAFF. As DNA, the CDR3 is TGTGCCAGCAGCGCGGGGAACACTGAAGCTTTCTTT.

The table lists this clonotype with many counts. This chain connects TRBV9 to TRBJ1-2, with D unclear. CDR3 length equals 14 residues. Germline CDR1 is SGDLS and CDR2 is YYNGEE. Trimming removed 0 bases at V and 7 bases at J, with 13 bases between. The CDR3, as DNA: TGTGCCAGCAGCGTAGGTGTAGGGCTCGGTGGCTACACCTTC. Translated, it gives CASSVGVGLGGYTF.

At least ten counts were recorded for this clonotype. V is TRBV9 and J is TRBJ1-1, with TRBD1 identical over 7 bases. CDR3 length: 13 residues. CDR1 is SGDLS, CDR2 YYNGEE, per germline. The trim removed 7 bases at V and 5 bases at J, leaving 8 bases unmatched. Written as DNA, the CDR3 is TGTGCCAGCGGTGAGGGGGCAGGTACTGAAGCTTTCTTT. This codes for CASGEGAGTEAFF. The complete variable domain, with remaining parts taken from reference TRBV9 and TRBJ1-1, reads DSGVTQTPKHLITATGQRVTLRCSPRSGDLSVYWYQQSLDQGLQFLIQYYNGEERAKGNILERFSAQQFPDLHSELNLSSLELGDSALYFCASGEGAGTEAFFGQGTRLTVV.

This clonotype was picked up many times. This chain uses TRBV9 with TRBJ2-5, with D perhaps matching TRBD1 (7 bases). CDR1 is SGDLS, CDR2 YYNGEE, per germline. V shed 4 bases and J shed 7 bases, with 14 bases lying between them. The CDR3 is made up of 13 amino acids. CDR3 nucleotide sequence: TGTGCCAGCAGCCCCTCGCAGGGGGGGACCCAGTACTTC. Protein: CASSPSQGGTQYF.

This clonotype was seen repeatedly, ten times or more. The chain has TRBV9 and TRBJ2-2, with TRBD1 identical over 9 bases. Germline V lookup: CDR1 SGDLS, CDR2 YYNGEE. The CDR3 contains 16 residues. V lost 3 bases to trimming and J lost 1 base; unmatched junction nucleotides: 4. CDR3 protein: CASSEADRGNTGELFF. The CDR3 bases are TGTGCCAGCAGCGAGGCGGACAGGGGGAACACCGGGGAGCTGTTTTTT.

The table lists this clonotype with many counts. The V gene is TRBV9, the J gene TRBJ1-5, with TRBD1 matching over 7 bases. Unmatched junction bases numbered 6, after V lost 3 bases and J lost 3 bases. This CDR3 has 15 amino acids. The germline CDR1 and CDR2 sequences are SGDLS and YYNGEE. DNA for the CDR3: TGTGCCAGCAGCGCATCCGGGACAGTCAATCAGCCCCAGCATTTT. As protein: CASSASGTVNQPQHF.

This clonotype was found a few times. The rearrangement links TRBV9 to TRBJ1-1; D remains unclear. The V and J ends lost 4 bases and 1 base respectively, with 14 bases between them. Per germline, CDR1 SGDLS and CDR2 YYNGEE. The CDR3 contains 15 residues. CDR3 in amino acids: CASSLGAAENTEAFF. As DNA, the CDR3 is TGTGCCAGCAGCCTGGGAGCCGCTGAGAACACTGAAGCTTTCTTT.

By share of the sample, this clonotype is medium-sized. This rearrangement joins TRBV9 to TRBJ2-2; perhaps TRBD2 as D (6 bases). The CDR3 consists of 17 residues. Per the germline V gene, CDR1 is SGDLS and CDR2 is YYNGEE. With 4 bases removed from V and 7 bases from J, the gap between germline ends came to 23 bases. The CDR3 DNA reads TGTGCCAGCAGCTCTCATACCCTCCCGGGGGAGGTCGGGGAGCTGTTTTTT. Translation: CASSSHTLPGEVGELFF.

This clonotype was counted many times. This chain joins TRBV9 and TRBJ2-7, with D maybe TRBD2 (6 bases). This CDR3 has 13 amino acids. CDR1 SGDLS and CDR2 YYNGEE come from the germline V gene. The ends were cut back, 4 bases at V and 2 bases at J, with 10 bases in the middle. CDR3 nucleotides: TGTGCCAGCAGCCCCGCGGGGACCTACGAGCAGTACTTC. This gives the protein CASSPAGTYEQYF.

In its sample, this clonotype was seen many times. J is TRBJ2-1 and V is TRBV9; 12 bases map to TRBD2. The CDR3 extends over 15 amino acids. V shed 0 bases and J 6 bases; nucleotides not matched to a gene: 1. Germline values: CDR1 SGDLS, CDR2 YYNGEE. The CDR3 DNA sequence: TGTGCCAGCAGCGTAGGGACTAGCGGGGTCAATGAGCAGTTCTTC. Encoded protein: CASSVGTSGVNEQFF.

This clonotype has at least ten counts. The rearrangement joins TRBV9 to TRBJ1-6; D gene ambiguous. Trimming removed 0 bases at V and 7 bases at J, with 5 bases between. CDR1 is SGDLS and CDR2 is YYNGEE in the germline V gene. The CDR3 runs 13 residues. The CDR3 protein is CASSVEENSPLHF. CDR3 nucleotide sequence: TGTGCCAGCAGCGTAGAGGAGAATTCACCCCTCCACTTT.

In its sample, this clonotype was seen many times. The rearrangement uses TRBV9 and TRBJ1-2, with D perhaps TRBD1 (5 bases). This CDR3 has 15 amino acids. V shed 2 bases and J shed 7 bases, with 18 bases lying between them. Germline V gene lookup returns CDR1 SGDLS and CDR2 YYNGEE. This chain's CDR3 is CASSVGLAPSSGYTF. The CDR3 DNA is TGTGCCAGCAGCGTGGGGCTAGCTCCTTCCTCTGGCTACACCTTC.

This clonotype showed up many times. This chain connects TRBV9 to TRBJ2-5, with 9 nucleotides matching TRBD1. V shed 3 bases, J shed 3 bases, and the junction held 3 bases outside the gene matches. The CDR3 has 14 amino acids. The germline V gene has CDR1 SGDLS and CDR2 YYNGEE. The CDR3 region is CASSATGGKETQYF. The DNA for the CDR3 is TGTGCCAGCAGCGCGACAGGGGGTAAAGAGACCCAGTACTTC.

This clonotype came up many times. J is TRBJ2-7 and V is TRBV9; D is unresolved. The CDR3 runs to 15 residues. The germline gives CDR1 SGDLS, CDR2 YYNGEE. Between the trimmed V and J ends, which lost 1 base and 6 bases, there was a span of 17 bases. The CDR3 spells CASSVSDAAWGEQYF. CDR3 coding DNA: TGTGCCAGCAGCGTATCGGACGCTGCCTGGGGCGAGCAGTACTTC.

This clonotype showed up many times. The CDR3 DNA reads TGTGCCAGCAGCGGGGACATAAATAGCAATCAGCCCCAGCATTTT. Its translation is CASSGDINSNQPQHF. This chain links TRBV9 with TRBJ1-5; maybe TRBD1 (6 bases). Trimming left V 3 bases short and J 0 bases short, with 10 bases between. Germline V gene lookup returns CDR1 SGDLS and CDR2 YYNGEE. This CDR3 contains 15 residues.

The rearrangement joins TRBV9 to TRBJ2-3; perhaps TRBD2 as D (5 bases). The germline V and J ends were trimmed by 4 bases and 0 bases, with 9 bases remaining between them. Germline values: CDR1 SGDLS, CDR2 YYNGEE. CDR3 length: 14 amino acids. This CDR3 reads CASSTQRSTDTQYF. The DNA for the CDR3 is TGTGCCAGCAGCACCCAGCGGAGCACAGATACGCAGTATTTT.

This clonotype occurred many times. This chain links TRBV9 with TRBJ2-1; D may correspond to TRBD1 or TRBD2 (6 bases each). The V and J ends lost 3 bases and 5 bases respectively, with 12 bases between them. The CDR3 length is 14 residues. Per germline, CDR1 SGDLS and CDR2 YYNGEE. Written as DNA, the CDR3 is TGTGCCAGCAGCGACAGGAGGGGGAACAATGAGCAGTTCTTC. Translated: CASSDRRGNNEQFF.

This clonotype appeared many times. This chain joins TRBV9 and TRBJ2-1; possibly TRBD1 for D (6 bases). This CDR3 has 14 residues. V lost 3 bases and J 5 bases, leaving 12 bases between the germline ends. CDR1 is SGDLS and CDR2 is YYNGEE in the germline V gene. DNA for the CDR3: TGTGCCAGCAGCGGTCCCGGACAGAACAATGAGCAGTTCTTC. Its protein is CASSGPGQNNEQFF.

This clonotype has a count of ten or more. The rearrangement joins TRBV9 to TRBJ1-4, with D unresolved. This CDR3 contains 15 residues. Germline loops: CDR1 SGDLS, CDR2 YYNGEE. The V gene lost 0 bases and the J gene lost 4 bases, with 10 bases spanning the gap. The CDR3 region has the DNA TGTGCCAGCAGCGTAGTGGGAAAGGTTAATGAAAAACTGTTTTTT. Translated: CASSVVGKVNEKLFF.

This clonotype has a count of ten or more. This chain connects TRBV9 to TRBJ2-5, with a possible D match to TRBD2 (6 bases). The CDR3 is 16 amino acids. Trimming cost V 0 bases and J 5 bases, with 17 bases left between them. The germline V gene encodes CDR1 SGDLS and CDR2 YYNGEE. The CDR3 reads CASSVAGVGGVETQYF. DNA for the CDR3: TGTGCCAGCAGCGTAGCTGGGGTGGGCGGGGTGGAGACCCAGTACTTC.

The chain links TRBV9 to TRBJ2-7; tentative D call: TRBD1 (6 bases). Germline loops: CDR1 SGDLS, CDR2 YYNGEE. The CDR3 consists of 13 residues. V gave up 5 bases and J gave up 7 bases, with 16 bases separating them. Written as DNA, the CDR3 is TGTGCCAGCAGTAAAACAGGGCTTGGAGAGCAGTACTTC. As protein: CASSKTGLGEQYF.

This clonotype was counted ten times or more. The V call is TRBV9, the J call TRBJ2-1, with 9 nucleotides matching TRBD1. Germline V gene data show CDR1 as SGDLS and CDR2 as YYNGEE. The CDR3 contains 17 residues. V lost 0 bases, J lost 4 bases, and 8 bases stayed unmatched. The CDR3 is CASSVAVGGTGYNEQFF. CDR3 nucleotide sequence: TGTGCCAGCAGCGTAGCGGTAGGGGGGACAGGGTACAATGAGCAGTTCTTC.

Ten or more counts support this clonotype. DNA of the CDR3: TGTGCCAGCAGCGTGGGGACGGGGGGAGATACGCAGTATTTT. It specifies CASSVGTGGDTQYF. The gene calls are TRBV9 and TRBJ2-3, with TRBD2 matching over 7 bases. The CDR3 contains 14 residues. Unmatched junction bases numbered 5, after V lost 2 bases and J lost 5 bases. Germline V gene lookup returns CDR1 SGDLS and CDR2 YYNGEE.

This clonotype was observed at least ten times. The J gene is TRBJ2-4, the V gene TRBV9, with D maybe TRBD1 (5 bases). The V gene's germline CDR1 is SGDLS and CDR2 YYNGEE. The CDR3 spans 14 residues. V lost 4 bases to trimming and J lost 6 bases, with 14 bases between them. In DNA, the CDR3 is TGTGCCAGCAGCCACTCGGGCGACAGAAACATTCAGTACTTC. This sequence encodes CASSHSGDRNIQYF. The full variable domain, completed using reference TRBV9 and TRBJ2-4, is DSGVTQTPKHLITATGQRVTLRCSPRSGDLSVYWYQQSLDQGLQFLIQYYNGEERAKGNILERFSAQQFPDLHSELNLSSLELGDSALYFCASSHSGDRNIQYFGAGTRLSVL.

This clonotype was seen at least ten times. V usage is TRBV21-1 and J usage is TRBJ2-7; the table assigns TRBD2, which was not confirmed against the DNA. TRBV21-1 is shown as a pseudogene. This CDR3 spans 12 amino acids. CDR3 protein: CASISGLYEQYF. In nucleotides, the CDR3 is TGTGCCAGCATCTCGGGCCTTTACGAGCAGTACTTC.

This clonotype was picked up many times. CDR3 sequence (DNA): TGTGCCAGCAGGTGGAGGATGAACACCGGGGAGCTGTTTTTT. It specifies CASRWRMNTGELFF. The V gene is TRBV9, the J gene TRBJ2-2; D is possibly TRBD2 (5 bases). V lost 5 bases, J lost 1 base, and 9 bases lay in between. Germline CDR1 SGDLS, CDR2 YYNGEE. The CDR3 spans 14 residues.

This clonotype was detected ten times or more. The chain couples TRBV9 to TRBJ2-5; 11 nucleotides match TRBD2. J was trimmed by 3 bases and V by 4 bases; bases with no gene match: 5. This CDR3 region has 15 residues. Germline lookup yields CDR1 SGDLS and CDR2 YYNGEE. In DNA, the CDR3 is TGTGCCAGCAGCCCTAGCGGGGGGCTCAAAGAGACCCAGTACTTC. Its protein product is CASSPSGGLKETQYF.

This clonotype was counted at least ten times. A clone one base away is much larger, so this may be a read error. The chain couples TRBV9 to TRBJ2-7; D is uncertain. Trimming pared 0 bases from V and 4 bases from J, leaving 8 bases between. This CDR3 comprises 13 residues. Germline-derived CDR1 and CDR2 are SGDLS and YYNGEE. This chain's CDR3 is CASSVEDGYEQYF. The CDR3 DNA sequence: TGTGCCAGCAGCGTAGAAGACGGGTACGAGCAGTACTTC.

This clonotype appeared many times. The CDR3 reads CASSPEDRGYGYTF. The DNA of the CDR3 is TGTGCCAGCAGCCCTGAAGACAGGGGCTATGGCTACACCTTC. The chain joins TRBV9 to TRBJ1-2; 8 nucleotides match TRBD1. Germline lookup yields CDR1 SGDLS and CDR2 YYNGEE. The CDR3 is 14 residues long. The trim removed 4 bases at V and 4 bases at J, leaving 6 bases unmatched.

This clonotype was counted many times. The rearrangement uses TRBV9 and TRBJ1-1, with a tentative D call TRBD1 (5 bases). Per the germline V gene, CDR1 is SGDLS and CDR2 is YYNGEE. This CDR3 is 15 amino acids long. The V end was cut by 4 bases, the J end by 4 bases, with 17 bases between. The CDR3 loop reads CASSPRGQLGTEAFF. DNA for the CDR3: TGTGCCAGCAGCCCTAGGGGCCAGTTGGGCACTGAAGCTTTCTTT.